Listed here is a single TCR beta chain. Its antigen is not yet known. Per-base quality was not reported, and no clone a single base away is much larger than it. The intended sense of this specimen's time point label: 4 weeks on oral tofacitinib. What the treatment or condition label conveys for this sample: oral pan-JAK inhibitor, 5-10 mg twice daily. From alopecia areata patients, peripheral blood was collected along with lesional scalp punch biopsies. After PBMCs were isolated by density centrifugation and stained for CD3, CD4 and CD8, a FACSAria was used to sort CD4+ and CD8+ T cells. The data stem from a study of CD8+ T cells in alopecia areata (dated by TCRdb to the late 2010s). Context from the whole study: The treated patients took part in an open-label pilot trial in which moderate-to-severe alopecia areata was treated with oral tofacitinib at 5 to 10 mg twice daily. Tofacitinib was administered for 6 to 18 months, and 6 months of follow-up off drug were then conducted to assess delayed response and recurrence. For the treated patients, the SALT score, which quantifies what percentage of scalp surface area is affected, served as the measure of disease severity. The study used high-throughput TCRbeta sequencing to examine T cell clonal expansion in alopecia areata, in both the C3H/HeJ mouse model and human patients. On the human side, TCRbeta sequencing was run on scalp tissue and on sorted CD4+ and CD8+ peripheral blood T cells from healthy controls and from alopecia areata patients with either patchy or totalis/universalis disease. Tofacitinib-treated patients had biopsies at baseline and at 4 and 24 weeks of treatment, with a later scalp biopsy in several patients. Scalp clonality was compared across normal scalp (n=4), patchy alopecia areata scalp (n=8), and alopecia totalis/universalis scalp (n=8). The RNA source kit depended on sample type: the PAXgene miRNA kit for fixed scalp, the miRNeasy kit for PBMCs, and the RNeasy kit for mouse skin. Amplification of TCRbeta CDR3 regions was done by immunoSEQ multiplex PCR using 35 Vbeta forward primers and 13 Jbeta reverse primers. The paper's findings and limits, for the study overall: Compared with normal scalp, lesional scalp had higher clonality and more expanded CD8+ clones, particularly in alopecia totalis/universalis, a pattern that suggests antigenic drive. Tofacitinib significantly decreased scalp clonality and the number of expanded CD8+ clones among the top 100 scalp clones. During tofacitinib treatment, many expanded lesional clones remained in scalp and blood, and this persistence may partly explain relapse after treatment is stopped. Unlike mouse skin, where gammadelta T cells dominate, normal human skin contains resident alphabeta T cells that get sequenced too, which complicates analysis of the scalp TCR repertoire. Because the treated cohort was small and had just a single nonresponder, larger studies are needed to establish links between baseline CD8+ expansion and response. TCR sequences shared between patients were less clear than in mice, possibly partly because of HLA diversity in the patient population.

The method was the immunoSEQ multiplex PCR assay. RNA was extracted from all samples and reverse transcribed into cDNA as template for TCR sequencing. SuperScript III was used to make first-strand cDNA, primed with a 2:1 mix of oligo-dT and random hexamers. A synthetic immune receptor repertoire was used to measure amplification bias, and any remaining bias was corrected computationally. The original methods were these. Raw reads were preprocessed to remove errors, and CDR3 was defined according to IMGT conventions as the region from the conserved cysteine to phenylalanine. Clonality was computed by normalizing Shannon entropy by log2 of the number of productive unique TCRs and subtracting the result from 1. Scalp TCRbeta sequences were cross-referenced with sorted blood CD4 and CD8 repertoires so that the CD4 or CD8 identity of scalp clones could be inferred. TCRdb re-hosts the immuneACCESS table, in-frame sequences only. Its copies lack some clones; in the studies checked, an unresolved V gene accounts for under half of them, and the cause for the rest is not known. Clone size and the V and J calls come from that table; the DNA yielded D and trimming. The table for this sample lists more than 85,000 clones; 61% of them were counted only once. The top ten constitute about 16% of the sample.

Taken from cysteine to phenylalanine, the CDR3 has 13 residues. Only the CDR3 portion is preserved as DNA: 39 bases, with reading frame beginning at the first base. The germline V gene (reference sequence) sets CDR1 to LNHNV and CDR2 to YYDKDF. V was cut back by 8 bases and J by 3 bases, leaving a gap of 11 bases between them. The clonotype was recovered from a human donor with alopecia areata. The sequencing here drew on CD8+ T cells sorted from blood, taken at week 4, from a patient treated with tofacitinib. The V and J segments used are TRBV15 and TRBJ2-1, with TRBD2 as a weak D call on 5 bases. The DNA sequence is as follows: TGTGCCACCGCTTTCCGGGACTACAATGAGCAGTTCTTC. This sequence encodes CATAFRDYNEQFF.